This T cell receptor beta chain is drawn from a study of a mutant IDH1 vaccine in newly diagnosed glioma. Clones were read by immunoSEQ multiplex PCR, and TCRdb kept only the in-frame ones, dropping some. The table lists about 42,000 clones, roughly 84% of them singletons. Turning to this clone: Its target is not known.

Regarding time point: week 35, safety follow-up. In the vaccine, a single dose held 300 ug of the mutant IDH1 20-mer peptide, along with topical imiquimod. The CDR3 runs to 14 residues. Germline assignment: CDR1 SGDLS and CDR2 YYNGEE. V gave up 0 bases and J gave up 8 bases, with 14 bases separating them. This material consisted of PBMCs, taken from a glioma patient whose treatment included an IDH1 peptide vaccine. The clonotype comes from a woman in her forties or fifties with glioma. This chain joins TRBV9 and TRBJ1-2, with TRBD1 as a possible D gene (5 bases). CDR3 DNA: TGTGCCAGCAGCGTAGCCGGCAGGGAGGACGGCTACACCTTC. Its translation is CASSVAGREDGYTF.